This TCR beta chain originates from a study of control samples from healthy donors and cancer patients. This clone appeared once. Germline CDR1 and CDR2: SGHTA and FQGTGA. The CDR3 sequence is 14 residues long. V was trimmed by 3 bases and J by 4 bases, leaving 11 bases between them. Some clones are missing from TCRdb's copy, which holds only in-frame ones; the method was immunoSEQ multiplex PCR. The sample lists about 250,000 clones, almost 85% occurring once. This rearrangement joins TRBV7-3 to TRBJ2-3, with D perhaps matching TRBD1 or TRBD2 (5 bases each). The sequenced material came from PBMCs. This TCR came from a woman aged 55 to 70 with lung cancer. The CDR3 DNA is TGTGCCAGCAGCTTGGGACCGGGCCCAGATACGCAGTATTTT. It codes for CASSLGPGPDTQYF. The variable domain in full, completed from reference TRBV7-3 and TRBJ2-3, reads GAGVSQTPSNKVTEKGKYVELRCDPISGHTALYWYRQSLGQGPEFLIYFQGTGAADDSGLPNDRFFAVRPEGSVSTLKIQRTERGDSAVYLCASSLGPGPDTQYFGPGTRLTVL.